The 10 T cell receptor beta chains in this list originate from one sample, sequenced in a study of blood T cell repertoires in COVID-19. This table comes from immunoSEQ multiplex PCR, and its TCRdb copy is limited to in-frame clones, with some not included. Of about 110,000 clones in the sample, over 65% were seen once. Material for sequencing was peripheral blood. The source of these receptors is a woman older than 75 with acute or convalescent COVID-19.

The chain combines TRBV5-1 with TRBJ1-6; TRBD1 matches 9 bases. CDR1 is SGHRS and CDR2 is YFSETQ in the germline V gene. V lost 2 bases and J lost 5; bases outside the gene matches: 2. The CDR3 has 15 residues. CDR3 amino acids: CASSFTGGNNSPLHF. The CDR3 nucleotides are TGCGCCAGCAGCTTTACAGGGGGCAATAATTCACCCCTCCACTTT.

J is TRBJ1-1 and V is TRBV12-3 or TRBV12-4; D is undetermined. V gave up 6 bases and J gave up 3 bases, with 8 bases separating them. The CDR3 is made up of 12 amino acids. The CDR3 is CASRAPYTEAFF. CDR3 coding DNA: TGTGCCAGCAGGGCACCTTACACTGAAGCTTTCTTT.

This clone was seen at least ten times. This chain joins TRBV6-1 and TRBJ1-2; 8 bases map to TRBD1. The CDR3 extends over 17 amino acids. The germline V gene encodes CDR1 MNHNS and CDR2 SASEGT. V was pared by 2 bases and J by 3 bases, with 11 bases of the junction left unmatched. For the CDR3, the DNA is TGTGCCAGCAGTGAACCTATCAGGGGGCCAGGGCACTATGGCTACACCTTC. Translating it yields CASSEPIRGPGHYGYTF.

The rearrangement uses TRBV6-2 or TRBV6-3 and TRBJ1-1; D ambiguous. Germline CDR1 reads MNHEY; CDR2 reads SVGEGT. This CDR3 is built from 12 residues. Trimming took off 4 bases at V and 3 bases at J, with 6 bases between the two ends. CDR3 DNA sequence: TGTGCCAGCAGTTTGGAGGACACTGAAGCTTTCTTT. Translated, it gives CASSLEDTEAFF.

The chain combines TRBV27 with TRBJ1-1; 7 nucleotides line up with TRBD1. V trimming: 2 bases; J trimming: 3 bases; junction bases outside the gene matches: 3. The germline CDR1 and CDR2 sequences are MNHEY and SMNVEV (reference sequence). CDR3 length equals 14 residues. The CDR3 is CASSLARGDTEAFF. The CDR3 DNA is TGTGCCAGCAGTTTAGCCAGGGGGGACACTGAAGCTTTCTTT.

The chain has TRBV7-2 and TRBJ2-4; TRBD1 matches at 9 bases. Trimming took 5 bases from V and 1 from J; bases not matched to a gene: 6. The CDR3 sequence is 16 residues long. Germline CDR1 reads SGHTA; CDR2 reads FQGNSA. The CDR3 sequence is CASSRTGVGAKNIQYF. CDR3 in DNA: TGTGCCAGCAGCCGGACAGGGGTTGGGGCCAAAAACATTCAGTACTTC.

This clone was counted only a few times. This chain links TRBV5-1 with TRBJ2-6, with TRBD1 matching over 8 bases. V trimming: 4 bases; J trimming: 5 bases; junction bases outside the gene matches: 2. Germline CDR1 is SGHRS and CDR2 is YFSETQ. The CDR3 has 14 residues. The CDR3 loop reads CASSPGGRANVLTF. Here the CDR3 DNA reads TGCGCCAGCAGCCCAGGGGGCCGGGCCAACGTCCTGACTTTC.

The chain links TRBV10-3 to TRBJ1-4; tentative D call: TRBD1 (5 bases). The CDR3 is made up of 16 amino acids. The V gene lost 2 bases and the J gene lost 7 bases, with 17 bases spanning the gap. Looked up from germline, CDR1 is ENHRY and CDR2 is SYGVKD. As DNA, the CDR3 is TGTGCCATCAGTGAGGGAACCGGGCCCGGGGGTGAAAAACTGTTTTTT. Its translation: CAISEGTGPGGEKLFF.

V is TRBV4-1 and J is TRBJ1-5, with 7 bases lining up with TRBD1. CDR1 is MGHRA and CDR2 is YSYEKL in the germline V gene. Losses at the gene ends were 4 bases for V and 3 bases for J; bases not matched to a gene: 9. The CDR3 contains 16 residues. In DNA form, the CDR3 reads TGCGCCAGCAGCCGCGCGACAGGGAGATCCAATCAGCCCCAGCATTTT. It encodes CASSRATGRSNQPQHF.

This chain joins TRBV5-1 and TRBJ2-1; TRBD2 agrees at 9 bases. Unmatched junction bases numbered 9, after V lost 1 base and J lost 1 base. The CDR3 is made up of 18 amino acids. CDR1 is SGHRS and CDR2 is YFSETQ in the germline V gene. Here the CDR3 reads CASSLKRHSGSSYNEQFF. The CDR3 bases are TGCGCCAGCAGCTTGAAGCGGCATAGCGGGAGTTCCTACAATGAGCAGTTCTTC.